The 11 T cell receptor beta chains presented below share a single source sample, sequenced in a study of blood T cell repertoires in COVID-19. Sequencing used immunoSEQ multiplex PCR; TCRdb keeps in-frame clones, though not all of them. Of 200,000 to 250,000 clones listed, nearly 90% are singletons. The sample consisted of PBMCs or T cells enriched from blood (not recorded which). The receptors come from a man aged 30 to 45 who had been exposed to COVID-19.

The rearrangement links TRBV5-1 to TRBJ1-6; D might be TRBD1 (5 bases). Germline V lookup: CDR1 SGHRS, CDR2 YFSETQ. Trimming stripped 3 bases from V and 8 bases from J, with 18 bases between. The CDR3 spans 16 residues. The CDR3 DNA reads TGCGCCAGCAGCTCGCTGCCCTTCAGGGTTGATTCACCCCTCCACTTT. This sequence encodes CASSSLPFRVDSPLHF.

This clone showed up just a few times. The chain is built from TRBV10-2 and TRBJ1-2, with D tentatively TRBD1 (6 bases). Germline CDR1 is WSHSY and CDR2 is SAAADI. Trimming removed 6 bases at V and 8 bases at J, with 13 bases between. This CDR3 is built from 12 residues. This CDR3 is CASRGDMDGYTF. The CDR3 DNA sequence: TGCGCCAGCAGAGGGGACATGGACGGCTACACCTTC.

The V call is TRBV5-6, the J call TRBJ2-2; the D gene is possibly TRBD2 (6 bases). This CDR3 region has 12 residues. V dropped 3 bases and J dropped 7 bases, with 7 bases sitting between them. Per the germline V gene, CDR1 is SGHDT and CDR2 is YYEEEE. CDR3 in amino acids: CASSWGVGELFF. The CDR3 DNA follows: TGTGCCAGCAGCTGGGGGGTCGGGGAGCTGTTTTTT.

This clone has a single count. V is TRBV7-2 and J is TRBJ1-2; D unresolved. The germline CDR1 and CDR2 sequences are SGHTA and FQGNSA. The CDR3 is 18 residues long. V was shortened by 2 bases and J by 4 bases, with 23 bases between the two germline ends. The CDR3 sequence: CASSLNGFHSREIYGYTF. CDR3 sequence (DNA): TGTGCCAGCAGCTTAAATGGGTTCCATAGTAGGGAGATCTATGGCTACACCTTC.

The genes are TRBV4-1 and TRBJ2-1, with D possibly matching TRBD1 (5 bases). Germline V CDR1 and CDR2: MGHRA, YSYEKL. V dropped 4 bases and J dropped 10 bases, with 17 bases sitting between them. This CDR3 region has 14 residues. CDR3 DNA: TGCGCCAGCAGCCTTCAGACAGTCGTGGCGGAGCAGTTCTTC. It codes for CASSLQTVVAEQFF.

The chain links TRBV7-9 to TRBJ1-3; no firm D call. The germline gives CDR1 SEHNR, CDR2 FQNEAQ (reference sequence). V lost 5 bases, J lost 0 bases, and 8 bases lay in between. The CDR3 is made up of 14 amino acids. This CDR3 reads CASSTLNSGNTIYF. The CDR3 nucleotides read TGTGCCAGCAGCACACTAAACTCTGGAAACACCATATATTTT.

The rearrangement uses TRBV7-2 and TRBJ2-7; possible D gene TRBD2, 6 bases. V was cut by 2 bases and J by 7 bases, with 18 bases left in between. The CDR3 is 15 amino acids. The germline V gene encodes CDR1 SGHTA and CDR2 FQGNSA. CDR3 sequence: CASSLRLVGGGEQYF. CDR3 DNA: TGTGCCAGCAGCTTAAGACTAGTGGGTGGAGGGGAGCAGTACTTC.

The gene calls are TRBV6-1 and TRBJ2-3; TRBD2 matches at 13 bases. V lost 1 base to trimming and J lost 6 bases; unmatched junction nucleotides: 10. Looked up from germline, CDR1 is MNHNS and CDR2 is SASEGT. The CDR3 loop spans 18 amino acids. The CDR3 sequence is CASSEGTSGGKETDTQYF. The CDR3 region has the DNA TGTGCCAGCAGTGAAGGGACTAGCGGGGGTAAGGAAACGGATACGCAGTATTTT.

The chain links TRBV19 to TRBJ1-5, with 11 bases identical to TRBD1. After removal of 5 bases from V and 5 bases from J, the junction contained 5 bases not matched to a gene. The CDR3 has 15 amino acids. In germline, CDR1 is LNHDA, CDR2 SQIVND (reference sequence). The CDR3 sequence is CASSRWTGGDQPQHF. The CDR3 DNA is TGTGCCAGTAGTCGCTGGACAGGGGGCGATCAGCCCCAGCATTTT.

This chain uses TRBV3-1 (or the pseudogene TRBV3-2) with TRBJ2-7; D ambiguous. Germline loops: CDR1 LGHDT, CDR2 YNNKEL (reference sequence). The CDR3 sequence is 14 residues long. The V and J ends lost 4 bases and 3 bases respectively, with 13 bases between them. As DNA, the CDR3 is TGTGCCAGCAGCCTCATGGGCAGTGGCTACGAGCAGTACTTC. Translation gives CASSLMGSGYEQYF.

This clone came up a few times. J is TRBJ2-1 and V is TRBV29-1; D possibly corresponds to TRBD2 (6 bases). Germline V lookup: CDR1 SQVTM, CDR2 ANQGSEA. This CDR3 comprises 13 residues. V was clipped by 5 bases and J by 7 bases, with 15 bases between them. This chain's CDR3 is CSVTGVHHNEQFF. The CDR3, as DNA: TGCAGCGTTACGGGGGTTCATCATAATGAGCAGTTCTTC.